This T cell receptor beta chain was identified during a study of a mutant IDH1 vaccine in newly diagnosed glioma. V shed 2 bases and J 7 bases; nucleotides not matched to a gene: 6. The CDR3 contains 15 residues. The germline CDR1 and CDR2 sequences are SGHNT and YENEEA. Sequencing used immunoSEQ multiplex PCR; TCRdb keeps in-frame clones, though not all of them. The repertoire holds approximately 66,000 clones, with around 80% as singletons. A word on this clone: What it binds is unknown.

Time point reported: week 35, safety follow-up. All doses held 300 ug of mutant IDH1 20-mer peptide, with topical imiquimod. Sequences were derived from PBMCs, sampled from a glioma patient whose treatment included an IDH1 peptide vaccine. V gene TRBV11-3 combines with J gene TRBJ2-2; 8 bases align to TRBD2. The sequence was obtained from a man under 40 with glioma. This CDR3 reads CASSLSGGTVGELFF. Written as DNA, the CDR3 is TGTGCCAGCAGCTTAAGCGGGGGCACGGTCGGGGAGCTGTTTTTT.